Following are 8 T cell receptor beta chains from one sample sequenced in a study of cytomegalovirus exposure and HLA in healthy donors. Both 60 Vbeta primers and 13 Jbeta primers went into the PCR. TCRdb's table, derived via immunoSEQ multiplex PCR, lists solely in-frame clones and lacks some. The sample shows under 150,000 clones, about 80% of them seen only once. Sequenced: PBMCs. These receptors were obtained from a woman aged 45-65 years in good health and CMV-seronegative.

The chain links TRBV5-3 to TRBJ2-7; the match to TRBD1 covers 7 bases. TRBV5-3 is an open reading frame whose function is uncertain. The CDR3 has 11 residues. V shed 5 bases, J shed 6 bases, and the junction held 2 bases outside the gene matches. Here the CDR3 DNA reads TGTGCCAGAAGTCACAGGGGCGAGCAGTACTTC. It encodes CARSHRGEQYF.

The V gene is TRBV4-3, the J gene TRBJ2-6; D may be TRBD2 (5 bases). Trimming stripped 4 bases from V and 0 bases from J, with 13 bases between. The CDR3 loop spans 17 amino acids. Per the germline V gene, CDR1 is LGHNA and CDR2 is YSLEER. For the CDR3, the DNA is TGCGCCAGCAGCCCGAGATTCGCGGGCTCTGGGGCCAACGTCCTGACTTTC. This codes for CASSPRFAGSGANVLTF.

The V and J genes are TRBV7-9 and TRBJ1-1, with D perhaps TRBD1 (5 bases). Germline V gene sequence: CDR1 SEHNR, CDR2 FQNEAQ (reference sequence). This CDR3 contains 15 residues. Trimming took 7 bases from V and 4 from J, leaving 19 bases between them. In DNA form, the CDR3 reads TGTGCCAGCACCGCCCGGGAGGGGCTTACCACTGAAGCTTTCTTT. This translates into CASTAREGLTTEAFF.

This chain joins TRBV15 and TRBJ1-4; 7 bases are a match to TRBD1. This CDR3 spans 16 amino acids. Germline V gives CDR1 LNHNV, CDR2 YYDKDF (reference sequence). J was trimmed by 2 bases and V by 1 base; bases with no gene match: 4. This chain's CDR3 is CATSRAPGGTNEKLFF. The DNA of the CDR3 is TGTGCCACCAGCAGAGCCCCAGGGGGGACTAATGAAAAACTGTTTTTT.

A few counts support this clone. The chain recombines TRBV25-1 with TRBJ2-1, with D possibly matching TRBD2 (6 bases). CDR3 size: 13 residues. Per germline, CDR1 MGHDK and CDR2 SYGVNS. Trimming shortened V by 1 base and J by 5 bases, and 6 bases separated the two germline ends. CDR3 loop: CASSESGDNEQFF. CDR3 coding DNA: TGTGCCAGCAGTGAATCGGGGGACAATGAGCAGTTCTTC.

DNA of the CDR3: TGTGCCAGCAGCTCATTGGAGACCCAGTACTTC. Its translation: CASSSLETQYF. The gene calls are TRBV7-9 and TRBJ2-5; D remains unclear. Trimming pared 4 bases from V and 5 bases from J, leaving 5 bases between. The CDR3 totals 11 residues. The germline V gene encodes CDR1 SEHNR and CDR2 FQNEAQ (reference sequence).

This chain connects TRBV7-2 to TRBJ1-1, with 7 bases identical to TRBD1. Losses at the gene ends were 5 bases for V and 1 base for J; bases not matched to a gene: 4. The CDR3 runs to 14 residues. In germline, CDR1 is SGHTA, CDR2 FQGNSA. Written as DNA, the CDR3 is TGTGCCAGCAGCCTTGGACAGGAGAACACTGAAGCTTTCTTT. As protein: CASSLGQENTEAFF.

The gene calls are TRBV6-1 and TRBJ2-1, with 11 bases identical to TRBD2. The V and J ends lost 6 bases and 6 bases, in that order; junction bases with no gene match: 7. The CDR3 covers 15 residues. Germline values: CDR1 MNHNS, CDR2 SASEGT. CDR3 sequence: CASRLTSGIGNEQFF. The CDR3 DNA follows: TGTGCCAGCAGATTGACTAGCGGGATAGGCAATGAGCAGTTCTTC.